The rows below give T cell receptor beta chains drawn from one sample of a study of blood T cell repertoires in COVID-19. Here immunoSEQ multiplex PCR was the method, and the copy in TCRdb shows in-frame clones only, minus some. Here the sample spans approximately 480,000 clones, approximately 86% being singletons. The sequenced sample consisted of PBMCs or T cells enriched from blood (not recorded which). The receptor set was obtained from a woman aged 18-29 years who had recovered from COVID-19. The CDR3 runs from the conserved cysteine through the conserved F or W. The D gene is left open where the match is weak.

CDR3 protein	D gene	V gene	J gene
CAWSPSILDTQYF	-	TRBV30	TRBJ2-3
CASVRASGGVLSYNEQFF	-	TRBV21-1	TRBJ2-1
CSARGGNYGYTF	-	TRBV29-1	TRBJ1-2
CASSQDLNNSPLHF	-	TRBV4-2	TRBJ1-6
CASSRQGPYNEQFF	TRBD1	TRBV6-5	TRBJ2-1
CASSFLIQEDRVLFF	TRBD1	TRBV28	TRBJ1-4
CSVGMLLAGDGEQFF	TRBD2	TRBV29-1	TRBJ2-1
CASSNSYEQYF	-	TRBV7-2	TRBJ2-7
CASSEGRNGRAFF	-	TRBV2	TRBJ1-1
CASRPPGGVGEKLFF	-	TRBV6-5	TRBJ1-4
CASSRQGLGEKLFF	TRBD1	TRBV2	TRBJ1-4
CASSQGDKDEQYF	-	TRBV4-1	TRBJ2-7
CASSLSQGRAFF	-	TRBV7-9	TRBJ1-1
CAWSGSSETQYF	-	TRBV30	TRBJ2-5
CASKTLRKGYTF	-	TRBV6-5	TRBJ1-2
CASSQFIGTNEKLFF	-	TRBV4-2	TRBJ1-4
CASSFSGDAETQYF	-	TRBV7-2	TRBJ2-5
CSASPSGEDTQYF	TRBD2	TRBV20-1	TRBJ2-3
CASSLVRLAGGTYEQYF	TRBD2	TRBV5-4	TRBJ2-7
CASSTLLEDTQYF	-	TRBV6-5	TRBJ2-3
CASSPDRGSSPLHF	TRBD1	TRBV7-2	TRBJ1-6
CASGIDSEAFF	-	TRBV9	TRBJ1-1
CASSPGIEETQYF	-	TRBV11-2	TRBJ2-5
CASSQSGRGAQPQHF	-	TRBV4-1	TRBJ1-5
CASSPQTGQYNEQFF	-	TRBV5-1	TRBJ2-1
CASSLRQGVGYTF	TRBD1	TRBV28	TRBJ1-2